This is a list of T cell receptor beta chains from one sample in a study of regulatory T cells in long-lasting Graves disease. TCRdb fed the multiplex PCR reads into MiXCR, producing one record per CDR3 protein. Of 500,000 or so distinct CDR3 sequences listed, under 20% are singletons. These same records also appear under a second study, on T cells in Graves' hyperthyroidism and ophthalmopathy.

The sequencing here drew on peripheral blood mononuclear cells (PBMCs), taken at new diagnosis, from a patient treated with antithyroid drugs. These receptors all come from a man in his forties with Graves disease. The CDR3 runs from the conserved cysteine through the conserved F or W. A D gene is named only where the DNA matches it firmly. Clone size appears in some rows only: once, few, many, or a class for an expanded clone.

V gene: TRBV6-2/TRBV6-3; J gene: TRBJ1-6; D gene: -; clone size: many; CDR3 protein: CASSSYSSSYNSPLHF; CDR3 DNA: TGTGCCAGCAGTTCCTACAGTAGCTCCTATAATTCACCCCTCCACTTT
V gene: TRBV24-1; J gene: TRBJ1-1; D gene: -; clone size: many; CDR3 protein: CATSAGSRAEAFF; CDR3 DNA: TGTGCCACCAGTGCTGGGTCCCGAGCTGAAGCTTTCTTT
V gene: TRBV12-3/TRBV12-4; J gene: TRBJ2-7; D gene: -; clone size: many; CDR3 protein: CASSPTGLAEQYF; CDR3 DNA: TGTGCCAGCAGTCCTACAGGGTTGGCCGAGCAGTACTTC
V gene: TRBV20-1; J gene: TRBJ2-1; D gene: -; clone size: few; CDR3 protein: CSARGPPSGLSYNEQFF; CDR3 DNA: TGCAGTGCTAGAGGCCCCCCCAGCGGCCTCTCCTACAATGAGCAGTTCTTC
V gene: TRBV11-2; J gene: TRBJ2-1; D gene: -; clone size: many; CDR3 protein: CASSLRIYNEQFF; CDR3 DNA: TGTGCCAGCAGTCTTAGGATTTACAATGAGCAGTTCTTC
V gene: TRBV19; J gene: TRBJ2-7; D gene: TRBD2; clone size: -; CDR3 protein: CASSKTGGSGIYEQYF; CDR3 DNA: TGTGCCAGTAGCAAAACCGGGGGGAGCGGAATCTACGAGCAGTACTTC
V gene: TRBV5-1; J gene: TRBJ2-1; D gene: -; clone size: -; CDR3 protein: CASSLVRDSYNEQFF; CDR3 DNA: TGCGCCAGCAGCTTGGTAAGGGACTCCTACAATGAGCAGTTCTTC
V gene: TRBV10-2; J gene: TRBJ2-3; D gene: -; clone size: -; CDR3 protein: CASSDPLLRGPDTQYF; CDR3 DNA: TGCGCCAGCAGTGATCCTCTACTCCGGGGTCCAGATACGCAGTATTTT
V gene: TRBV19; J gene: TRBJ2-1; D gene: -; clone size: few; CDR3 protein: CASSIRNEQFF; CDR3 DNA: TGTGCCAGTAGTATACGCAATGAGCAGTTCTTC
V gene: TRBV7-3; J gene: TRBJ2-3; D gene: -; clone size: many; CDR3 protein: CASSLRARVGDTQYF; CDR3 DNA: TGTGCCAGCAGCTTACGGGCCAGGGTTGGAGATACGCAGTATTTT
V gene: TRBV20-1; J gene: TRBJ2-2; D gene: -; clone size: -; CDR3 protein: CSARDHLSGELFF; CDR3 DNA: TGCAGTGCTAGAGACCATCTCTCCGGGGAGCTGTTTTTT
V gene: TRBV20-1; J gene: TRBJ2-3; D gene: TRBD2; clone size: many; CDR3 protein: CSDSRLAGVADTQYF; CDR3 DNA: TGCAGTGACTCACGACTAGCGGGAGTTGCAGATACGCAGTATTTT
V gene: TRBV20-1; J gene: TRBJ2-1; D gene: TRBD2; clone size: many; CDR3 protein: CSASEPGLAAYNEQFF; CDR3 DNA: TGCAGTGCTAGTGAACCGGGACTAGCGGCCTACAATGAGCAGTTCTTC
V gene: TRBV27; J gene: TRBJ2-3; D gene: -; clone size: many; CDR3 protein: CASRYLYRGSVGDTQYF; CDR3 DNA: TGTGCCAGCAGATACTTATATAGGGGTTCCGTAGGAGATACGCAGTATTTT
V gene: TRBV10-3; J gene: TRBJ2-2; D gene: TRBD1; clone size: few; CDR3 protein: CANRDSKNTGELFF; CDR3 DNA: TGTGCCAACCGGGACAGCAAGAACACCGGGGAGCTGTTTTTT
V gene: TRBV20-1; J gene: TRBJ2-7; D gene: -; clone size: many; CDR3 protein: CSARDPRSSYEQYF; CDR3 DNA: TGCAGTGCTCGGGACCCCAGGAGCTCCTACGAGCAGTACTTC
V gene: TRBV28; J gene: TRBJ2-1; D gene: TRBD1; clone size: many; CDR3 protein: CASRAGTGASLGHNEQFF; CDR3 DNA: TGTGCCAGCAGGGCTGGGACAGGGGCCTCTTTAGGACACAATGAGCAGTTCTTC
V gene: TRBV4-1; J gene: TRBJ1-1; D gene: -; clone size: -; CDR3 protein: CASSPPGGVRFF; CDR3 DNA: TGCGCCAGCAGTCCGCCCGGGGGCGTCCGGTTCTTT
V gene: TRBV7-9; J gene: TRBJ2-3; D gene: TRBD1; clone size: many; CDR3 protein: CASSLATGQGATDTQYF; CDR3 DNA: TGTGCCAGCAGCTTAGCCACAGGACAGGGGGCAACAGATACGCAGTATTTT
V gene: TRBV27; J gene: TRBJ1-1; D gene: TRBD1; clone size: many; CDR3 protein: CASRLGGAANTEAFF; CDR3 DNA: TGTGCCAGCAGACTAGGGGGCGCAGCGAACACTGAAGCTTTCTTT
V gene: TRBV5-1; J gene: TRBJ2-3; D gene: -; clone size: many; CDR3 protein: CASSQRGTPTSTDTQYF; CDR3 DNA: TGCGCCAGCAGCCAACGAGGGACGCCGACTAGCACAGATACGCAGTATTTT
V gene: TRBV7-2; J gene: TRBJ2-2; D gene: -; clone size: many; CDR3 protein: CASSYPREEKVELFF; CDR3 DNA: TGTGCCAGCAGCTACCCAAGGGAGGAGAAGGTGGAGCTGTTTTTT
V gene: TRBV7-2; J gene: TRBJ2-1; D gene: TRBD1; clone size: many; CDR3 protein: CASSPDRGTNNEQFF; CDR3 DNA: TGTGCCAGCAGCCCGGACAGGGGGACTAACAATGAGCAGTTCTTC
V gene: TRBV28; J gene: TRBJ2-5; D gene: TRBD2; clone size: -; CDR3 protein: CARGRGSGRARETQYF; CDR3 DNA: TGTGCCAGAGGGCGGGGTAGCGGGAGGGCTCGAGAGACCCAGTACTTC
V gene: TRBV7-3; J gene: TRBJ1-1; D gene: -; clone size: -; CDR3 protein: CASSLKGLSSEAFF; CDR3 DNA: TGTGCCAGCAGCTTAAAGGGGCTTTCGAGCGAAGCTTTCTTT
V gene: TRBV12-3/TRBV12-4; J gene: TRBJ2-7; D gene: TRBD2; clone size: many; CDR3 protein: CASTKGLAEQYF; CDR3 DNA: TGTGCCAGCACCAAGGGACTAGCCGAGCAGTACTTC
V gene: TRBV6-1; J gene: TRBJ2-4; D gene: -; clone size: many; CDR3 protein: CASSYDPTAWPVKNIQYF; CDR3 DNA: TGTGCCAGCAGCTATGACCCGACGGCATGGCCAGTCAAAAACATTCAGTACTTC
V gene: TRBV19; J gene: TRBJ2-2; D gene: -; clone size: -; CDR3 protein: CASRRNRVATGELFF; CDR3 DNA: TGTGCCAGTAGGAGAAATCGGGTGGCCACCGGGGAGCTGTTTTTT
V gene: TRBV5-1; J gene: TRBJ2-1; D gene: -; clone size: -; CDR3 protein: CASSLLHSSDNEQFF; CDR3 DNA: TGCGCCAGCAGCTTGCTGCACTCTTCCGACAATGAGCAGTTCTTC
V gene: TRBV5-4; J gene: TRBJ2-5; D gene: -; clone size: -; CDR3 protein: CASSFAPAQETQYF; CDR3 DNA: TGTGCCAGCAGCTTTGCCCCGGCACAAGAGACCCAGTACTTC
V gene: TRBV12-3/TRBV12-4; J gene: TRBJ1-2; D gene: -; clone size: many; CDR3 protein: CASSFRRNYGYTF; CDR3 DNA: TGTGCCAGCAGCTTTCGAAGAAACTATGGCTACACCTTC
V gene: TRBV29-1; J gene: TRBJ2-7; D gene: -; clone size: -; CDR3 protein: CSAVVRGYEQYF; CDR3 DNA: TGCAGCGCCGTGGTTAGGGGTTACGAGCAGTACTTC
V gene: TRBV7-8; J gene: TRBJ2-5; D gene: -; clone size: many; CDR3 protein: CASSTTTGRARETQYF; CDR3 DNA: TGTGCCAGCAGCACAACGACTGGCAGAGCCAGAGAGACCCAGTACTTC
V gene: TRBV4-2; J gene: TRBJ2-1; D gene: TRBD2; clone size: few; CDR3 protein: CASSPRAREGRNEQFF; CDR3 DNA: TGTGCCAGCAGCCCCAGGGCGCGGGAGGGCCGGAATGAGCAGTTCTTC
V gene: TRBV28; J gene: TRBJ2-1; D gene: -; clone size: -; CDR3 protein: CASSLSTRTNEQFF; CDR3 DNA: TGTGCCAGCAGTTTATCCACCAGGACCAATGAGCAGTTCTTC
V gene: TRBV7-6; J gene: TRBJ2-2; D gene: -; clone size: -; CDR3 protein: CASSLRTIGELFF; CDR3 DNA: TGTGCCAGCAGCTTAAGAACAATCGGGGAGCTGTTTTTT
V gene: TRBV28; J gene: TRBJ2-4; D gene: -; clone size: -; CDR3 protein: CASSPPTLAKNIQYF; CDR3 DNA: TGTGCCAGCAGTCCTCCGACCCTAGCCAAAAACATTCAGTACTTC
V gene: TRBV6-2/TRBV6-3; J gene: TRBJ2-4; D gene: -; clone size: few; CDR3 protein: CASSGEVKNIQYF; CDR3 DNA: TGTGCCAGCAGTGGTGAGGTCAAAAACATTCAGTACTTC
V gene: TRBV6-1; J gene: TRBJ1-1; D gene: -; clone size: few; CDR3 protein: CASSGSGRNTEAFF; CDR3 DNA: TGTGCCAGCAGTGGGTCCGGCAGGAACACTGAAGCTTTCTTT
V gene: TRBV12-5; J gene: TRBJ2-3; D gene: -; clone size: -; CDR3 protein: CASGLFSGATDTQYF; CDR3 DNA: TGTGCTAGTGGACTCTTCTCAGGGGCCACAGATACGCAGTATTTT